These 7 T cell receptor beta chains share one sample of origin, sequenced in a study of T cell clonotyping in hematopoietic cell transplantation. Repertoires were generated with immunoSEQ multiplex PCR, while TCRdb's copy carries only in-frame clones and drops some. The table records under 6,500 clones, 90% to 95% of them present only once. The sequencing used peripheral blood mononuclear cells, collected 100 days after allogeneic stem cell transplant. These receptors were collected from a female patient aged 45 to 65 who had an allogeneic stem cell transplant from an unrelated donor, so T cells may come from the graft donor. Some clones in this sample may be carry-over from other donors' samples.

V gene TRBV29-1 combines with J gene TRBJ2-7, with 7 bases matching TRBD1. V lost 7 bases to trimming and J lost 6 bases; unmatched junction nucleotides: 6. The CDR3 has 11 amino acids. Germline V gene lookup returns CDR1 SQVTM and CDR2 ANQGSEA. DNA of the CDR3: TGCAGCGCGTACACAGGGGCCGAGCAGTACTTC. It is translated as CSAYTGAEQYF.

The genes are TRBV29-1 and TRBJ2-5; either TRBD1 or TRBD2 may fit D (6 bases each). Germline V gives CDR1 SQVTM, CDR2 ANQGSEA. This CDR3 region has 15 residues. V lost 3 bases, J lost 7 bases, and 21 bases lay in between. CDR3 loop: CSVDKGGSSRRTQYF. CDR3 bases: TGCAGCGTTGATAAGGGGGGATCCTCCCGGAGGACCCAGTACTTC.

The chain uses TRBV6-5 and TRBJ2-7; D is uncertain. CDR1 and CDR2 from the germline V gene are MNHEY and SVGAGI. This CDR3 is built from 13 residues. Trimming removed 0 bases from V and 2 bases from J, with 5 bases in between. The CDR3 bases are TGTGCCAGCAGTTACTCCCCCGCCTACGAGCAGTACTTC. This codes for CASSYSPAYEQYF.

V is TRBV2 and J is TRBJ2-7; a possible D gene is TRBD1 (6 bases). V dropped 7 bases and J dropped 4 bases, with 14 bases sitting between them. The CDR3 is 13 amino acids. Germline lookup yields CDR1 SNHLY and CDR2 FYNNEI. For the CDR3, the DNA is TGTGCCAGCACTACGGCAGGGGATTACGAGCAGTACTTC. This encodes CASTTAGDYEQYF.

The chain links TRBV5-6 to TRBJ2-4; TRBD1 agrees at 8 bases. V shed 3 bases, J shed 6 bases, and the junction held 5 bases outside the gene matches. This CDR3 region has 14 residues. CDR1 is SGHDT, CDR2 YYEEEE, per germline. The CDR3 region is CASSWGTGSNIQYF. The CDR3 DNA reads TGTGCCAGCAGCTGGGGGACAGGTTCAAACATTCAGTACTTC.

V gene TRBV5-4 combines with J gene TRBJ2-3; 7 bases agree with TRBD2. The germline CDR1 and CDR2 sequences are SGHNT and YYREEE (reference sequence). This CDR3 has 15 residues. V lost 3 bases to trimming and J lost 0 bases; unmatched junction nucleotides: 4. The CDR3 DNA follows: TGTGCCAGCAGCTCACTAGCGTCTAGCACAGATACGCAGTATTTT. It translates to CASSSLASSTDTQYF.

This clone has a single count. The V gene is TRBV13, the J gene TRBJ2-1; 7 bases align to TRBD1. V lost 5 bases, J lost 6 bases, and 10 bases stayed unmatched. This CDR3 contains 15 residues. Germline loops: CDR1 PRHDT, CDR2 FYEKMQ (reference sequence). CDR3 sequence reads: CASSPRGYGGNEQFF. Written as DNA, the CDR3 is TGTGCCAGCAGCCCCAGGGGGTACGGTGGCAATGAGCAGTTCTTC.